One sample yielded the 21 T cell receptor beta chains listed below, sequenced in a study of vaccination and CD4 T cells after COVID-19. Treatment specified: roughly ten-day PBMC culture with coronavirus spike peptide pools or control peptides (ViraFEST assay). The Oncomine TCR Beta short-read assay sequenced DNA from cultured CD4+ T cells. TCRdb itself ran the PCR reads through MiXCR, one entry per CDR3 protein. The sample records about 21,000 distinct CDR3 sequences, roughly two fifths being singletons. These receptors have no known antigen. The sequencing used CD4+ T cells from blood, cultured in vitro, collected before SARS-CoV-2 vaccination. The receptors were sampled from a human donor who had recovered from COVID-19.

In this sample, this clonotype turned up a few times. The chain combines TRBV20-1 with TRBJ1-5, with no clear D. Deletions cut 6 bases from V and 4 bases from J, with 19 bases between. The CDR3 is 15 amino acids. The germline CDR1 and CDR2 sequences are DFQATT and SNEGSKA (reference sequence). The CDR3 spells CSASRLAGMNQPQHF. CDR3 coding DNA: TGCAGTGCCAGCAGGCTGGCGGGGATGAATCAGCCCCAGCATTTT.

The chain couples TRBV12-3 or TRBV12-4 to TRBJ1-2, with a tentative D call TRBD1 (6 bases). The CDR3 sequence is 16 residues long. V was shortened by 5 bases and J by 4 bases, with 20 bases between the two germline ends. CDR3 amino acids: CASSQASTGLAYGYTF. CDR3 sequence (DNA): TGTGCCAGCAGTCAGGCGAGCACAGGGCTGGCCTATGGCTACACCTTC.

V and J are TRBV7-2 and TRBJ2-2; 8 bases are shared with TRBD2. The V gene's germline CDR1 is SGHTA and CDR2 FQGNSA. The CDR3 spans 16 residues. The J segment lost 0 bases and the V segment lost 1 base, leaving 1 base of the junction unmatched. This CDR3 reads CASSLEGLANTGELFF. The CDR3 nucleotides are TGTGCCAGCAGCTTAGAGGGACTAGCGAACACCGGGGAGCTGTTTTTT.

In regard to this clonotype: Compared with germline, one end of the junction differs, possibly owing to a read error. The chain links TRBV20-1 to TRBJ2-3, with D maybe TRBD2 (6 bases). The germline gives CDR1 DFQATT, CDR2 SNEGSKA (reference sequence). The length of the CDR3 is 17 residues. In DNA, the CDR3 is TGCAGTGCTAGGTCCTTCTCTAGGGAGGTGAGCACAGATAGGCAGTATTTT. Encoded protein: CSARSFSREVSTDRQYF.

The chain employs TRBV7-2 and TRBJ1-1; D perhaps matches TRBD1 (6 bases). The V end was cut by 0 bases, the J end by 4 bases, with 9 bases between. The CDR3 has 14 amino acids. Germline V CDR1 and CDR2: SGHTA, FQGNSA. CDR3 nucleotide sequence: TGTGCCAGCAGCTTAGCAGAACAGGGCACTGAAGCTTTCTTT. It codes for CASSLAEQGTEAFF.

This clonotype has only a few counts. The CDR3 DNA sequence: TGCAGTGCTAGAGCACCAACAGCGGGCTATGGCTACACCTTC. It yields the protein CSARAPTAGYGYTF. The chain recombines TRBV20-1 with TRBJ1-2; D unclear. V was pared by 1 base and J by 4 bases, with 13 bases between. CDR3 length: 14 residues. CDR1 and CDR2 (germline): DFQATT, SNEGSKA (reference sequence).

The rearrangement joins TRBV20-1 to TRBJ2-5, with D perhaps matching TRBD1 or TRBD2 (5 bases each). Trimming cost V 1 base and J 1 base, with 19 bases left between them. The CDR3 runs to 17 residues. CDR1 is DFQATT, CDR2 SNEGSKA, per germline (reference sequence). The CDR3 loop is CSARGTGTKGSQETQYF. The CDR3 region has the DNA TGCAGTGCTAGAGGCACGGGGACCAAGGGGAGCCAAGAGACCCAGTACTTC.

A few counts support this clonotype. The chain couples TRBV7-9 to TRBJ1-6; D unresolved. Trimming pared 2 bases from V and 2 bases from J, leaving 10 bases between. The CDR3 length is 16 residues. Germline CDR1 SEHNR, CDR2 FQNEAQ (reference sequence). The CDR3 region has the DNA TGTGCCAGCAGCTTATATCGGGGAACCTATAATTCACCCCTCCACTTT. It codes for CASSLYRGTYNSPLHF.

This clonotype was recorded once. The chain has TRBV7-9 and TRBJ1-3; D gene ambiguous. The CDR3 totals 17 residues. Trimming shortened V by 2 bases and J by 0 bases, and 14 bases separated the two germline ends. The V gene's germline CDR1 is SEHNR and CDR2 FQNEAQ (reference sequence). Here the CDR3 reads CASSLLPGRGSGNTIYF. CDR3 bases: TGTGCCAGCAGCTTACTACCAGGCCGGGGCTCTGGAAACACCATATATTTT. The full variable domain, rest sourced from reference TRBV7-9 and TRBJ1-3, is DTGVSQNPRHKITKRGQNVTFRCDPISEHNRLYWYRQTLGQGPEFLTYFQNEAQLEKSRLLSDRFSAERPKGSFSTLEIQRTEQGDSAMYLCASSLLPGRGSGNTIYFGEGSWLTVV.

This clonotype has more than one count but fewer than ten. The V call is TRBV19, the J call TRBJ2-1; D is unclear. Germline V gene data show CDR1 as LNHDA and CDR2 as SQIVND (reference sequence). The length of the CDR3 is 11 residues. V was pared by 6 bases and J by 7 bases, with 7 bases between. CDR3 DNA sequence: TGTGCCAGTAGACACCGAAATGAGCAGTTCTTC. Translating it yields CASRHRNEQFF.

This chain connects TRBV12-3 or TRBV12-4 to TRBJ1-2; D might be TRBD1 (5 bases). The CDR3 is 14 amino acids. Trimming pared 6 bases from V and 0 bases from J, leaving 11 bases between. Here the CDR3 reads CASRTGTANYGYTF. For the CDR3, the DNA is TGTGCCAGCAGGACCGGGACGGCTAACTATGGCTACACCTTC.

The rearrangement links TRBV27 to TRBJ1-5; D uncertain. Trimming stripped 0 bases from V and 0 bases from J, with 6 bases between. Looked up from germline, CDR1 is MNHEY and CDR2 is SMNVEV (reference sequence). This CDR3 spans 15 amino acids. In DNA form, the CDR3 reads TGTGCCAGCAGTTTATCGGCGAGTAGCAATCAGCCCCAGCATTTT. Amino acids: CASSLSASSNQPQHF.

This chain links TRBV10-3 with TRBJ2-5; D might be TRBD1 or TRBD2, each matching 5 bases. The V and J ends lost 5 bases and 2 bases respectively, with 15 bases between them. The CDR3 has 15 residues. The germline gives CDR1 ENHRY, CDR2 SYGVKD. The CDR3, as DNA: TGTGCCATCAGTCCAGACGGGACGGGGCAAGAGACCCAGTACTTC. Its translation is CAISPDGTGQETQYF.

This clonotype has more than one count but fewer than ten. The chain joins TRBV27 to TRBJ2-5; possible D gene TRBD1, 6 bases. Trimming pared 5 bases from V and 5 bases from J, leaving 15 bases between. This CDR3 comprises 14 residues. The V gene's germline CDR1 is MNHEY and CDR2 SMNVEV (reference sequence). CDR3 sequence: CASSTRGPRETQYF. The CDR3 DNA sequence: TGTGCCAGCAGTACCAGGGGCCCCCGGGAGACCCAGTACTTC.

This clonotype was counted between two and nine times. The V and J genes are TRBV6-1 and TRBJ2-5, with D possibly being TRBD1 (6 bases). The CDR3 runs 16 residues. Germline CDR1 MNHNS, CDR2 SASEGT. With 1 base removed from V and 4 bases from J, the gap between germline ends came to 16 bases. The CDR3: CASSEDALGAGETQYF. The CDR3 nucleotides are TGTGCCAGCAGTGAAGATGCTCTGGGGGCAGGAGAGACCCAGTACTTC.

This clonotype was detected a few times. The chain couples TRBV15 to TRBJ2-7, with 8 bases identical to TRBD2. The germline V gene has CDR1 LNHNV and CDR2 YYDKDF (reference sequence). CDR3 size: 17 residues. The ends lost 0 bases at V and 0 bases at J; junction bases unmatched: 7. The CDR3 region is CATSRDSAAGASYEQYF. For the CDR3, the DNA is TGTGCCACCAGCAGAGATTCTGCAGCGGGGGCCTCCTACGAGCAGTACTTC.

CDR3: CSARFPGTGRADTQYF. Written as DNA, the CDR3 is TGCAGTGCTAGATTTCCTGGGACAGGGCGGGCAGATACGCAGTATTTT. The rearrangement joins TRBV20-1 to TRBJ2-3; TRBD1 aligns across 9 bases. Trimming cost V 2 bases and J 4 bases; bases outside gene matches: 10. The CDR3 is made up of 16 amino acids. The germline gives CDR1 DFQATT, CDR2 SNEGSKA (reference sequence).

Only a few counts were recorded for this clonotype. This chain uses TRBV24-1 with TRBJ1-1, with D tentatively TRBD1 (6 bases). From germline, CDR1 is KGHDR and CDR2 SFDVKD. The ends were cut back, 4 bases at V and 8 bases at J, with 13 bases in the middle. CDR3 length: 13 amino acids. CDR3 coding DNA: TGTGCCACCAGTGACCACAGGGAAGGAGAAGCTTTCTTT. Translating it yields CATSDHREGEAFF.

The genes are TRBV7-2 and TRBJ1-4, with D tentatively TRBD1 (5 bases). The germline CDR1 and CDR2 sequences are SGHTA and FQGNSA. Trimming pared 5 bases from V and 5 bases from J, leaving 9 bases between. The CDR3 contains 13 residues. In DNA form, the CDR3 reads TGTGCCAGCAGCCAGGGACCAAATGAAAAACTGTTTTTT. It codes for CASSQGPNEKLFF.

This clonotype was seen only a few times. The CDR3 spells CASSYRGVQETQYF. As DNA, the CDR3 is TGTGCCAGCAGTTACCGGGGAGTCCAAGAGACCCAGTACTTC. The chain is built from TRBV6-5 and TRBJ2-5; weak D call: TRBD2 (5 bases). Looked up from germline, CDR1 is MNHEY and CDR2 is SVGAGI. V was trimmed by 2 bases and J by 1 base, leaving 8 bases between them. This CDR3 region has 14 residues.

This clonotype occurred once. The V and J genes are TRBV9 and TRBJ2-1; 11 positions match TRBD1. Germline V CDR1 and CDR2: SGDLS, YYNGEE. This CDR3 contains 16 residues. The junction had 6 bases not matched to a gene; V was cut back by 0 bases and J by 7 bases. DNA of the CDR3: TGTGCCAGCAGCGTAGAGCCGGGACAGGGGGTAAATGAGCAGTTCTTC. It translates to CASSVEPGQGVNEQFF.